This TCR beta chain was recovered during a study of shared clonotypes between healthy human individuals. This clone was found once. The CDR3 extends over 12 amino acids. CDR1 and CDR2 from the germline V gene are LNHDA and SQIVND (reference sequence). The V and J ends lost 5 bases and 6 bases respectively, with 9 bases between them. For each subset, genomic DNA was distributed in equal portions over several immunoSEQ plates. The assay was immunoSEQ multiplex PCR, and TCRdb's table has in-frame clones only and misses some. Of about 520,000 clones listed, approximately 84% are singletons. The specimen was PBMCs. This chain joins TRBV19 and TRBJ2-3; D possibly corresponds to TRBD2 (6 bases). The clonotype was recovered from a woman aged 40 to 50 in good health. Some clones in this sample may be carry-over from other donors' samples. The CDR3 loop is CASSPSVDTQYF. The CDR3 DNA reads TGTGCCAGTAGTCCTAGCGTGGATACGCAGTATTTT.